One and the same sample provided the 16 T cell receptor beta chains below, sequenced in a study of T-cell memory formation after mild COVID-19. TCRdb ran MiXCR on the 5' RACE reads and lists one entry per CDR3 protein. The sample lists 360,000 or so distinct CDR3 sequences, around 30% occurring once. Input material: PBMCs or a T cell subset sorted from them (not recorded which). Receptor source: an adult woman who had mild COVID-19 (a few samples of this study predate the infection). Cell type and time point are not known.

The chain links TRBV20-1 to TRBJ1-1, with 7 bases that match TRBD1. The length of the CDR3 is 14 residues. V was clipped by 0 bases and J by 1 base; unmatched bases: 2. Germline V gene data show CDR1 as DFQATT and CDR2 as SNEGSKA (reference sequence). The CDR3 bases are TGCAGTGCTAGAGAGGAGGGGGCGAACACTGAAGCTTTCTTT. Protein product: CSAREEGANTEAFF.

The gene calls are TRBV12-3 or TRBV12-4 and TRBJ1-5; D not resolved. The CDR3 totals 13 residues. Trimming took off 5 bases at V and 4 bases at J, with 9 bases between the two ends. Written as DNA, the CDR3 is TGTGCCAGCAGTGTTGACAAAAATCAGCCCCAGCATTTT. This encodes CASSVDKNQPQHF.

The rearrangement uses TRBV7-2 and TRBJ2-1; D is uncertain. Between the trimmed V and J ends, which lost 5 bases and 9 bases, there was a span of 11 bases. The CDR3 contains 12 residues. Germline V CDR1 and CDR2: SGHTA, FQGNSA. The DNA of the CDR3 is TGTGCCAGCAGCCGCACGGGTGGTGAGCAGTTCTTC. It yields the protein CASSRTGGEQFF.

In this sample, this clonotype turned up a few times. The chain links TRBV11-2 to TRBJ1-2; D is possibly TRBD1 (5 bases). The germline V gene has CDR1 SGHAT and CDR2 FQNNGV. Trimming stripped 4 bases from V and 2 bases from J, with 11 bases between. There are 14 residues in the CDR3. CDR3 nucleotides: TGTGCCAGCAGCTCCGTCGGGGCCAACTATGGCTACACCTTC. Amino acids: CASSSVGANYGYTF.

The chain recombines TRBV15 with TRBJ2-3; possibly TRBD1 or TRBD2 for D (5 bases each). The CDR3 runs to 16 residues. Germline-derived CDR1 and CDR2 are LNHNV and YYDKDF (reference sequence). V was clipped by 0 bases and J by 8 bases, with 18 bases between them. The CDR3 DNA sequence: TGTGCCACCAGCAGAGATCCCGGAAATGGGGACGGTACGCAGTATTTT. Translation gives CATSRDPGNGDGTQYF.

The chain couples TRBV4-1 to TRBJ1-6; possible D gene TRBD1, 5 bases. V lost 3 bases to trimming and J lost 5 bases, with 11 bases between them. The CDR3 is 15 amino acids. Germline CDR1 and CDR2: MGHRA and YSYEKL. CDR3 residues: CASSHGPGDNSPLHF. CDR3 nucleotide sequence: TGCGCCAGCAGCCACGGGCCGGGGGATAATTCACCCCTCCACTTT.

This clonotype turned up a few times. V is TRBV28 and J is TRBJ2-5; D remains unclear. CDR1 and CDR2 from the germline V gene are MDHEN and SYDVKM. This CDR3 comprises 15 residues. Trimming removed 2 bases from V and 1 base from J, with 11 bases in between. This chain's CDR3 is CASSLTRHFQETQYF. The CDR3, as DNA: TGTGCCAGCAGTTTAACCCGACACTTCCAAGAGACCCAGTACTTC.

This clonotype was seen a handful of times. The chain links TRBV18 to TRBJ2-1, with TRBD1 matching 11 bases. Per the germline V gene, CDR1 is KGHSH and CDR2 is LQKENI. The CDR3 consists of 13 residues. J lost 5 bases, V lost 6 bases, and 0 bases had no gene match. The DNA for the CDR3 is TGTGCCAGCTCGGGACAGGGGGACAATGAGCAGTTCTTC. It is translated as CASSGQGDNEQFF.

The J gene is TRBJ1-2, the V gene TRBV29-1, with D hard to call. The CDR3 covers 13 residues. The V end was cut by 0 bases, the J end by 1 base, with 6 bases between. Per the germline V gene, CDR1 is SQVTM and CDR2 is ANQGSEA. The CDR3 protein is CSVEDGDNYGYTF. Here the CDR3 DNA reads TGCAGCGTTGAAGACGGAGATAACTATGGCTACACCTTC.

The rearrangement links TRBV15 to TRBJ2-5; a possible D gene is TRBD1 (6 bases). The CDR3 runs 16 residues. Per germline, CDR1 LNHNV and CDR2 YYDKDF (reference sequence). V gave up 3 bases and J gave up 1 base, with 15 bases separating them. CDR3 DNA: TGTGCCACCAGCAGTCTCCCTTGGACAGCCCAAGAGACCCAGTACTTC. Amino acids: CATSSLPWTAQETQYF. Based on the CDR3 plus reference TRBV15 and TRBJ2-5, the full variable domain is DAMVIQNPRYQVTQFGKPVTLSCSQTLNHNVMYWYQQKSSQAPKLLFHYYDKDFNNEADTPDNFQSRRPNTSFCFLDIRSPGLGDTAMYLCATSSLPWTAQETQYFGPGTRLLVL.

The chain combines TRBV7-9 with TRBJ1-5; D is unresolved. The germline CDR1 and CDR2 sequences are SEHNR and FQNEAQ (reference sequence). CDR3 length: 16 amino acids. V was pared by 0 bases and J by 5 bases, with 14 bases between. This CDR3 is CASSLAHTAGDQPQHF. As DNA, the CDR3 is TGTGCCAGCAGCTTAGCGCACACAGCGGGCGATCAGCCCCAGCATTTT.

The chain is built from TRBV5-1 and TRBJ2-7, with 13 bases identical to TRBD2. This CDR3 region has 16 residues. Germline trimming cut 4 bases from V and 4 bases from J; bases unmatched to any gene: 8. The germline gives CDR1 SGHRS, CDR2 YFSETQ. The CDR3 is CASSRTSGGRGYEQYF. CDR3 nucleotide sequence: TGCGCCAGCAGCCGGACTAGCGGGGGCCGGGGGTACGAGCAGTACTTC. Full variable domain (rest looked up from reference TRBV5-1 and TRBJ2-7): KAGVTQTPRYLIKTRGQQVTLSCSPISGHRSVSWYQQTPGQGLQFLFEYFSETQRNKGNFPGRFSGRQFSNSRSEMNVSTLELGDSALYLCASSRTSGGRGYEQYFGPGTRLTVT.

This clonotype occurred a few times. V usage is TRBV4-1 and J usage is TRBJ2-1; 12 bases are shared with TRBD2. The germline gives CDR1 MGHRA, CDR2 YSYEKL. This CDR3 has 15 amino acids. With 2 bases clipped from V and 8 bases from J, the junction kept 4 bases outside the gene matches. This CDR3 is CASSQPSGGADEQFF. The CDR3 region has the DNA TGCGCCAGCAGCCAACCTAGCGGGGGGGCCGATGAGCAGTTCTTC.

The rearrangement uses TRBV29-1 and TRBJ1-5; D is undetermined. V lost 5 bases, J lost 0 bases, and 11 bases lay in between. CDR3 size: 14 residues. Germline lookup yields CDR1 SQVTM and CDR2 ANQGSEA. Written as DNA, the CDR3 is TGCAGCGTTTTGTGGTCAGATAGCAATCAGCCCCAGCATTTT. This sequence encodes CSVLWSDSNQPQHF.

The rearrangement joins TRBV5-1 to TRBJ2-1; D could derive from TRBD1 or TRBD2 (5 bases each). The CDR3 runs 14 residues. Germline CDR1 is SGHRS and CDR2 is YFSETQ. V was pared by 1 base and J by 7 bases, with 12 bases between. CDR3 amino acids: CASSLYVGGNEQFF. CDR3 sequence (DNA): TGCGCCAGCAGCTTGTATGTTGGGGGAAATGAGCAGTTCTTC.

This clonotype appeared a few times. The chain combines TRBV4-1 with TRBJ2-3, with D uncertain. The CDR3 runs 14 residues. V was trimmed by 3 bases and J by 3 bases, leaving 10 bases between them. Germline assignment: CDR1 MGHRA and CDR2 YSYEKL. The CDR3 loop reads CASSHPFVTDTQYF. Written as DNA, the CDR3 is TGCGCCAGCAGCCACCCTTTTGTGACAGATACGCAGTATTTT.